Many counts were recorded for the clone carrying this T cell receptor beta chain. The data were taken from a study of early T cells in non-severe SARS-CoV-2 infection. TCRdb recomputed calls from the 5' RACE reads with MiXCR, one row per CDR3 protein. The profile shows tens of thousands of distinct CDR3 sequences, just under 4.5% of them singletons. This CDR3 is 11 amino acids long. Germline assignment: CDR1 MNHEY and CDR2 SVGEGT. The germline V and J ends were trimmed by 2 bases and 7 bases, with 6 bases remaining between them. V usage is TRBV6-2 or TRBV6-3 and J usage is TRBJ2-7; D unclear. Sequencing used whole blood. The sequence derives from an adult who was a healthcare worker with PCR-confirmed SARS-CoV-2 infection or an uninfected control (not recorded which). The CDR3 is CASSYAQEQYF. As DNA, the CDR3 is TGTGCCAGCAGTTACGCCCAGGAGCAGTACTTC.